The next 29 T cell receptor beta chains were all read from a single sample in a study of blood T cell repertoires in COVID-19. TCRdb's copy holds only in-frame clones and misses some; the assay was immunoSEQ multiplex PCR. Here the sample spans under 200,000 clones, approximately 81% being singletons. The sample was peripheral blood. These receptors all stem from a woman between 65 and 79 years old with COVID-19, enrolled during active disease.

The chain carries TRBV11-2 and TRBJ2-2; tentatively, D is TRBD1 (6 bases). Germline V gene data show CDR1 as SGHAT and CDR2 as FQNNGV. The CDR3 contains 15 residues. With 0 bases removed from V and 8 bases from J, the gap between germline ends came to 13 bases. The DNA for the CDR3 is TGTGCCAGCAGCTTAGATGCGGCAGGGGCTGGGGAGCTGTTTTTT. The encoded protein is CASSLDAAGAGELFF.

CDR3 protein: CASHPELAVPPDTQYF. The DNA of the CDR3 is TGTGCCAGTCACCCCGAACTAGCTGTCCCCCCAGATACGCAGTATTTT. The chain recombines TRBV27 with TRBJ2-3; possibly TRBD2 for D (6 bases). Germline V gene lookup returns CDR1 MNHEY and CDR2 SMNVEV (reference sequence). The CDR3 is made up of 16 amino acids. Trimming cost V 9 bases and J 4 bases, with 23 bases left between them.

J is TRBJ2-5 and V is TRBV5-1, with 8 bases fitting TRBD2. Germline V gene data show CDR1 as SGHRS and CDR2 as YFSETQ. J gave up 5 bases and V 4 bases, and 4 bases lay outside the gene matches. This CDR3 spans 13 amino acids. The CDR3 sequence: CASSPGLGETQYF. The DNA for the CDR3 is TGCGCCAGCAGCCCGGGACTAGGCGAGACCCAGTACTTC.

The chain carries TRBV7-8 and TRBJ2-7; 7 bases line up with TRBD1. The CDR3 consists of 13 residues. Germline V gene data show CDR1 as SGHVS and CDR2 as FQNEAQ. Unmatched junction bases numbered 5, after V lost 3 bases and J lost 6 bases. DNA for the CDR3: TGTGCCAGCAGCTTCGACAGGGCGGGCGAGCAGTACGTC. It translates to CASSFDRAGEQYV.

J is TRBJ2-5 and V is TRBV5-5; D unresolved. Trimming cost V 2 bases and J 1 base, with 12 bases left between them. This CDR3 contains 15 residues. The germline V gene has CDR1 SGHKS and CDR2 YYEKEE (reference sequence). The DNA for the CDR3 is TGTGCCAGCAGCTTCGGCCCCCGGGTCCAAGAGACCCAGTACTTC. Protein product: CASSFGPRVQETQYF.

The J gene is TRBJ1-1, the V gene TRBV6-5; 8 nucleotides match TRBD1. There are 14 residues in the CDR3. Germline V gene lookup returns CDR1 MNHEY and CDR2 SVGAGI. With 7 bases clipped from V and 1 base from J, the junction kept 5 bases outside the gene matches. CDR3: CASTLQGGNTEAFF. Here the CDR3 DNA reads TGTGCCAGCACCTTACAGGGGGGGAACACTGAAGCTTTCTTT.

The chain uses TRBV7-2 and TRBJ2-3; D gene ambiguous. Germline V lookup: CDR1 SGHTA, CDR2 FQGNSA. The CDR3 extends over 12 amino acids. The ends were cut back, 5 bases at V and 6 bases at J, with 9 bases in the middle. CDR3 sequence reads: CASSRGRDTQYF. CDR3 coding DNA: TGTGCCAGCAGCCGCGGTAGGGATACGCAGTATTTT.

This chain uses TRBV3-1 (or the pseudogene TRBV3-2) with TRBJ2-5; D perhaps matches TRBD1 (5 bases). The CDR3 has 15 residues. Germline V gene lookup returns CDR1 LGHDT and CDR2 YNNKEL (reference sequence). Trimming took off 1 base at V and 6 bases at J, with 15 bases between the two ends. CDR3 coding DNA: TGTGCCAGCAGCCAAGGGGGCGGCAGGGATAAGACCCAGTACTTC. It codes for CASSQGGGRDKTQYF.

V usage is TRBV3-1 (or the pseudogene TRBV3-2) and J usage is TRBJ1-1, with a possible D match to TRBD1 (6 bases). The V gene lost 2 bases and the J gene lost 6 bases, with 13 bases spanning the gap. In germline, CDR1 is LGHDT, CDR2 YNNKEL (reference sequence). The CDR3 has 14 amino acids. The CDR3 spells CASSQLGGVPEAFF. The CDR3 nucleotides read TGTGCCAGCAGCCAACTAGGGGGAGTACCTGAAGCTTTCTTT.

This clone was counted a single time. V gene TRBV27 combines with J gene TRBJ1-5, with unresolved D. The CDR3 loop spans 15 amino acids. The ends were cut back, 5 bases at V and 0 bases at J, with 11 bases in the middle. Germline V gene sequence: CDR1 MNHEY, CDR2 SMNVEV (reference sequence). Here the CDR3 reads CASSARGLSNQPQHF. CDR3 sequence (DNA): TGTGCCAGCAGTGCGCGTGGGCTTAGCAATCAGCCCCAGCATTTT.

CDR3 nucleotide sequence: TGTGCCAGCAATTCGGGCGGGAGGAGGAGCGAGCAGTACTTC. It yields the protein CASNSGGRRSEQYF. This sequence joins TRBV2 and TRBJ2-7; TRBD2 agrees at 8 bases. The V and J ends lost 7 bases and 6 bases, in that order; junction bases with no gene match: 11. Looked up from germline, CDR1 is SNHLY and CDR2 is FYNNEI. This CDR3 is built from 14 residues.

The chain combines TRBV4-2 with TRBJ2-3, with 9 bases lining up with TRBD2. The V gene end was trimmed by 2 bases and the J gene end by 4 bases; junction bases not matched to a gene: 16. Germline CDR1 reads LGHNA; CDR2 reads YNFKEQ. CDR3 size: 19 residues. CDR3 sequence reads: CASSQHSRSQREASDTQYF. CDR3 nucleotides: TGTGCCAGCAGCCAACACAGTCGCAGCCAGCGGGAGGCCTCAGATACGCAGTATTTT.

This sequence joins TRBV28 and TRBJ1-2; 10 bases line up with TRBD1. Germline V CDR1 and CDR2: MDHEN, SYDVKM. Trimming removed 5 bases from V and 5 bases from J; junction bases left unmatched: 5. This CDR3 is 14 amino acids long. The CDR3 loop is CASSLGQGVYGYTF. The CDR3, as DNA: TGTGCCAGCAGTCTCGGACAGGGGGTGTATGGCTACACCTTC.

The V gene is TRBV5-1, the J gene TRBJ2-1; 7 nucleotides align to TRBD1. V lost 5 bases to trimming and J lost 10 bases; unmatched junction nucleotides: 15. CDR1 and CDR2 (germline): SGHRS, YFSETQ. This CDR3 contains 15 residues. This CDR3 reads CASRQSPKTGEEQFF. In nucleotides, the CDR3 is TGCGCCAGCAGACAGTCCCCAAAAACAGGGGAAGAGCAGTTCTTC.

The chain joins TRBV12-3 or TRBV12-4 to TRBJ1-1; D perhaps matches TRBD1 (6 bases). The V gene lost 3 bases and the J gene lost 7 bases, with 12 bases spanning the gap. CDR3 size: 13 residues. The DNA of the CDR3 is TGTGCCAGCAGTTTGGCGGGGGGCGATGAAGCTTTCTTT. It yields the protein CASSLAGGDEAFF.

The chain couples TRBV21-1 to TRBJ2-1; the table's D gene call, TRBD1, was not cross checked with the DNA. TRBV21-1 is deemed a pseudogene. The CDR3 consists of 17 residues. CDR3 nucleotide sequence: TGTGCCAGGCTGAGACCCTCAGGGGGCTTGGGGTACAATGAGCAGTTCTTC. It translates to CARLRPSGGLGYNEQFF.

This clone turned up a few times. This chain joins TRBV5-1 and TRBJ1-1; D unclear. There are 13 residues in the CDR3. Germline assignment: CDR1 SGHRS and CDR2 YFSETQ. V was pared by 4 bases and J by 0 bases, with 7 bases between. The CDR3 DNA reads TGCGCCAGCAGCGATCAGGTGAACACTGAAGCTTTCTTT. It yields the protein CASSDQVNTEAFF.

The rearrangement joins TRBV10-3 to TRBJ1-1; D perhaps matches TRBD1 (6 bases). Germline V gene sequence: CDR1 ENHRY, CDR2 SYGVKD. The V gene lost 0 bases and the J gene lost 5 bases, with 13 bases spanning the gap. The length of the CDR3 is 15 residues. The CDR3 here is CAISESNRAGTEAFF. The CDR3 bases are TGTGCCATCAGTGAGTCGAACAGGGCCGGGACTGAAGCTTTCTTT.

This chain joins TRBV2 and TRBJ1-3; D might be TRBD1 (5 bases). V was trimmed by 4 bases and J by 0 bases, leaving 10 bases between them. CDR1 is SNHLY and CDR2 is FYNNEI in the germline V gene. The CDR3 extends over 15 amino acids. The CDR3 nucleotides read TGTGCCAGCAGTGTTGCAGGGCCCTCTGGAAACACCATATATTTT. Residues: CASSVAGPSGNTIYF.

The chain uses TRBV7-9 and TRBJ2-7; D might be TRBD2 (6 bases). V was clipped by 1 base and J by 4 bases, with 17 bases between them. Germline CDR1 SEHNR, CDR2 FQNEAQ (reference sequence). CDR3 size: 16 residues. The DNA for the CDR3 is TGTGCCAGCAGCTTAGGATCTGGGACTCCAGTTTACGAGCAGTACTTC. Its protein product is CASSLGSGTPVYEQYF.

The genes are TRBV18 and TRBJ2-7, with 8 bases fitting TRBD2. J gave up 2 bases and V 1 base, and 7 bases lay outside the gene matches. The CDR3 sequence is 16 residues long. CDR1 and CDR2 from the germline V gene are KGHSH and LQKENI. The CDR3 protein is CASSPLSGTRPYEQYF. CDR3 nucleotide sequence: TGTGCCAGCTCACCACTTAGCGGGACCCGTCCCTACGAGCAGTACTTC.

The gene calls are TRBV3-1 (or the pseudogene TRBV3-2) and TRBJ1-1, with a possible D match to TRBD1 (5 bases). The CDR3 runs 15 residues. Germline V gene sequence: CDR1 LGHDT, CDR2 YNNKEL (reference sequence). Trimming stripped 1 base from V and 2 bases from J, with 11 bases between. The CDR3 nucleotides are TGTGCCAGCAGCCAAGTAGCGGACATCAACACTGAAGCTTTCTTT. Protein: CASSQVADINTEAFF.

The gene calls are TRBV7-6 and TRBJ2-2; maybe TRBD1 (6 bases). Germline values: CDR1 SGHVS, CDR2 FNYEAQ. This CDR3 region has 13 residues. Trimming removed 7 bases from V and 4 bases from J, with 10 bases in between. CDR3 protein: CASMWGRTGELFF. The CDR3 bases are TGTGCCAGCATGTGGGGGCGCACCGGGGAGCTGTTTTTT. Variable domain in full (rest from reference TRBV7-6 and TRBJ2-2): GAGVSQSPRYKVTKRGQDVALRCDPISGHVSLYWYRQALGQGPEFLTYFNYEAQQDKSGLPNDRFSAERPEGSISTLTIQRTEQRDSAMYRCASMWGRTGELFFGEGSRLTVL.

The chain combines TRBV9 with TRBJ1-3; D gene ambiguous. The CDR3 is 15 residues long. CDR1 and CDR2 from the germline V gene are SGDLS and YYNGEE. Trimming took 4 bases from V and 4 from J, leaving 15 bases between them. CDR3 region: CASSPRPGNGNTIYF. The CDR3 nucleotides are TGTGCCAGCAGCCCCAGGCCGGGGAACGGAAACACCATATATTTT.

This clone was counted between two and nine times. J is TRBJ2-2 and V is TRBV30; unclear D gene. The V gene's germline CDR1 is GTSNPN and CDR2 SVGIG (reference sequence). The CDR3 consists of 13 residues. Trimming removed 5 bases at V and 3 bases at J, with 10 bases between. The CDR3 here is CAWVADHTGELFF. CDR3 DNA sequence: TGTGCCTGGGTGGCGGATCACACCGGGGAGCTGTTTTTT.

The CDR3 bases are TGTGCCAGCAGTTTGGCCACCGGGGAGCTGTTTTTT. This gives the protein CASSLATGELFF. The rearrangement joins TRBV28 to TRBJ2-2; D gene uncertain. The CDR3 covers 12 residues. The V and J ends lost 3 bases and 4 bases respectively, with 3 bases between them. CDR1 and CDR2 from the germline V gene are MDHEN and SYDVKM.

The chain recombines TRBV30 with TRBJ1-2; 10 bases are a match to TRBD1. The germline CDR1 and CDR2 sequences are GTSNPN and SVGIG (reference sequence). This CDR3 contains 13 residues. With 3 bases clipped from V and 4 bases from J, the junction kept 2 bases outside the gene matches. The CDR3 loop is CAWRGTGAYGYTF. CDR3 in DNA: TGTGCCTGGAGGGGGACAGGGGCCTATGGCTACACCTTC.

A few counts support this clone. The rearrangement uses TRBV5-4 and TRBJ2-1; D gene unclear. CDR1 SGHNT and CDR2 YYREEE come from the germline V gene (reference sequence). This CDR3 has 12 amino acids. Trimming pared 2 bases from V and 6 bases from J, leaving 6 bases between. CDR3 in amino acids: CASSFGGNEQFF. CDR3 sequence (DNA): TGTGCCAGCAGCTTCGGTGGCAATGAGCAGTTCTTC.

The chain combines TRBV20-1 with TRBJ2-7; weak D call: TRBD2 (5 bases). The CDR3 has 15 residues. The V and J ends lost 3 bases and 4 bases respectively, with 19 bases between them. Germline CDR1 is DFQATT and CDR2 is SNEGSKA (reference sequence). The CDR3 DNA reads as TGCAGTGCTAGTGGCCTCCGGGGAAGGAAATACGAGCAGTACTTC. It translates to CSASGLRGRKYEQYF.